At least ten counts were recorded for the clone carrying this TCR beta chain. This sample stems from a study of T-cell reconstitution after alpha-beta-depleted transplantation in children. The CDR3 covers 12 residues. The germline gives CDR1 LGHDT, CDR2 YNNKEL (reference sequence). V was pared by 5 bases and J by 3 bases, with 0 bases of the junction left unmatched. It was with unique molecular identifiers that the TCRbeta library was prepared. TCRdb re-analysed the PCR reads in MiXCR, keeping a single row per CDR3 protein. The sample lists 80,000 to 95,000 distinct CDR3 sequences; 7% to 9% were seen once.

This sample comprised PBMCs from the stem cell graft donor, obtained from the stem cell graft. The clonotype originates from a human donor who donated a stem cell graft to a child with congenital amegakaryocytic thrombocytopenia. The chain has TRBV3-1 and TRBJ1-1; 7 bases map to TRBD1. DNA for the CDR3: TGTGCCAGCAGCGACAGGGACACTGAAGCTTTCTTT. Protein: CASSDRDTEAFF.